This T cell receptor beta chain derives from a study of T cell responses to AZD1222 COVID-19 vaccine. The study, taken as a whole, reports: Variant regions that are unmutated are reportedly the target of nearly half of spike-specific TCRs. Just a handful of people given AZD1222 tested seropositive at baseline.

This clone has only a few counts. Its specificity is unknown. Trimming stripped 2 bases from V and 2 bases from J, with 9 bases between. The V gene's germline CDR1 is GTSNPN and CDR2 SVGIG (reference sequence). This CDR3 comprises 14 residues. Clones were read by immunoSEQ multiplex PCR, and TCRdb kept only the in-frame ones, dropping some. The sample carries 90,000 to 150,000 clones, approximately 90% recorded once. This receptor was obtained from an adult in good health. Sequenced here: peripheral blood, sampled on day 0 of AZD1222 vaccination. The chain recombines TRBV30 with TRBJ2-2, with D unclear. CDR3 region: CAWSPLTNTGELFF. CDR3 DNA sequence: TGTGCCTGGAGTCCCCTCACTAACACCGGGGAGCTGTTTTTT.